The clone carrying this T cell receptor beta chain has a handful of counts. CDR3 and TCR beta VDJ profiling relied on genomic DNA as the template. TCRdb re-called the reads through MiXCR, storing one row per CDR3 protein. This table has roughly 260,000 distinct CDR3 sequences, more than 45% appearing once. This sample was included in a study of CD8+CD57+ T cells in acquired aplastic anemia. Overall study: The DNA of sorted CD4+ and CD8+ cells averaged 3.2 ug.

Germline V gene data show CDR1 as SGHVS and CDR2 as FQNEAQ. V lost 0 bases to trimming and J lost 8 bases, with 19 bases between them. CDR3 size: 16 residues. Individuals selected for sequencing had exhibited CD8+CD57+ cell expansion on flow cytometry. The chain carries TRBV7-8 and TRBJ1-1; possibly TRBD1 for D (6 bases). This receptor was obtained from a human donor with aplastic anemia. What was sequenced was sorted CD4+, CD8+, or CD8+CD57+ T cells (not recorded which) from PBMCs. The CDR3 reads CASSLAEDRPEGEAFF. The CDR3 DNA sequence: TGTGCCAGCAGCTTAGCGGAAGACAGGCCTGAAGGGGAAGCTTTCTTT.